This TCR beta chain emerged from a study of human T cells and chemical hapten exposure. Looking at the study overall: DPC (0.01%) was patch tested on the upper back and read at 6 days. The patients were mostly female; they had alopecia areata, totalis or universalis.

To note about this clonotype: Antigen unknown.

Notes on the study in general: The formation of large CDR3 similarity clusters by expanded TCRs significantly exceeded that of controls. High-frequency TCRs, those above 1 in 1000, stayed the same after DPC sensitization.

From the RACE reads, TCRdb called clonotypes with MiXCR, one entry per CDR3 protein. The sample carries fewer than 300,000 distinct CDR3 sequences, around 9.3% recorded once. Time point noted: pre-sensitization, week 0. Stated treatment: therapeutic diphenylcyclopropenone sensitization with weekly scalp DPC. Germline lookup yields CDR1 MDHEN and CDR2 SYDVKM. The CDR3 totals 14 residues. V was clipped by 7 bases and J by 1 base, with 11 bases between them. The sequence came from a woman in her 40s with alopecia areata. Some clones in this sample may be carry-over from other donors' samples. Sequenced here: whole blood, sampled in connection with sensitization to the hapten diphenylcyclopropenone (DPC). The chain joins TRBV28 to TRBJ1-3; D is unresolved. The DNA of the CDR3 is TGTGCCAGCACTGAGGAGGGTTCTGGAAACACCATATATTTT. The encoded protein is CASTEEGSGNTIYF. Based on the CDR3 plus reference TRBV28 and TRBJ1-3, the full variable domain is DVKVTQSSRYLVKRTGEKVFLECVQDMDHENMFWYRQDPGLGLRLIYFSYDVKMKEKGDIPEGYSVSREKKERFSLILESASTNQTSMYLCASTEEGSGNTIYFGEGSWLTVV.